Shown below are 13 T cell receptor beta chains from a single sample sequenced in a study of CD8 T cells in Susac syndrome. Reverse transcription of about 0.45 to 1 ug RNA was carried out with random hexamers. TCRdb re-analysed the immunoSEQ multiplex PCR reads in MiXCR, keeping a single row per CDR3 protein. The sample consists of about 150,000 distinct CDR3 sequences, around 95% of them appearing once. The source material was CD8+ T cells from PBMCs. The receptors were gathered from a human donor with multiple sclerosis.

The rearrangement joins TRBV20-1 to TRBJ2-7; tentatively, D is TRBD2 (6 bases). V shed 1 base and J shed 3 bases, with 16 bases lying between them. Per germline, CDR1 DFQATT and CDR2 SNEGSKA (reference sequence). The CDR3 length is 15 residues. CDR3 sequence: CSARGAGPAYYEQYV. The CDR3 DNA follows: TGCAGTGCTAGAGGGGCGGGGCCTGCTTACTACGAGCAGTACGTC.

This chain links TRBV30 with TRBJ2-1; the D gene is possibly TRBD1 (5 bases). V gave up 3 bases and J gave up 9 bases, with 15 bases separating them. The CDR3 totals 13 residues. From germline, CDR1 is GTSNPN and CDR2 SVGIG (reference sequence). The CDR3 nucleotides are TGTGCCTGGAGATCGCAGGGTTTAAGTGAGCAGTTCTTC. This translates into CAWRSQGLSEQFF.

This rearrangement joins TRBV23-1 to TRBJ1-5, with a tentative D call TRBD1 (6 bases). TRBV23-1 is treated as an ORF (open reading frame) with a function not yet certain. V lost 2 bases and J lost 7, with 12 bases in between. This CDR3 has 14 residues. DNA for the CDR3: TGCGCCAGCAGTCAAAAGGAAGGGGGACAGCCCCAGCATTTT. It yields the protein CASSQKEGGQPQHF.

This clonotype was found once. V is TRBV15 and J is TRBJ2-7, with D possibly matching TRBD2 (6 bases). Germline V gene sequence: CDR1 LNHNV, CDR2 YYDKDF (reference sequence). V lost 0 bases to trimming and J lost 2 bases, with 11 bases between them. The CDR3 is 15 residues long. DNA for the CDR3: TGTGCCACCAGCAGAGATTCAGGAGGGACCTACGAGCAGTACTTC. This codes for CATSRDSGGTYEQYF.

This chain uses TRBV6-1 with TRBJ2-7; 7 bases line up with TRBD2. V dropped 4 bases and J dropped 4; count of bases not matched to a gene: 10. The CDR3 runs to 15 residues. Germline values: CDR1 MNHNS, CDR2 SASEGT. CDR3 region: CASSGSPVGGYEQYV. Written as DNA, the CDR3 is TGTGCCAGCAGTGGATCACCAGTGGGGGGGTACGAGCAGTACGTC.

V usage is TRBV29-1 and J usage is TRBJ2-1; D ambiguous. V was cut by 4 bases and J by 3 bases, with 7 bases left in between. CDR1 is SQVTM and CDR2 is ANQGSEA in the germline V gene. This CDR3 is 12 amino acids long. CDR3 sequence (DNA): TGCAGCGTTGTGGCCAGCTACAATGAGCAGTTCTTC. It is translated as CSVVASYNEQFF.

The chain links TRBV24-1 to TRBJ2-1; D might be TRBD1 (5 bases). CDR3 size: 12 residues. Trimming removed 6 bases from V and 7 bases from J, with 9 bases in between. The germline V gene encodes CDR1 KGHDR and CDR2 SFDVKD. The DNA of the CDR3 is TGTGCCACCAGTTTAGGGGCGAATGAGCAGTTCTTC. Protein product: CATSLGANEQFF.

This clonotype was observed once. The chain joins TRBV13 to TRBJ2-1, with D uncertain. Between the trimmed V and J ends, which lost 6 bases and 2 bases, there was a span of 8 bases. CDR3 length: 13 residues. Germline V lookup: CDR1 PRHDT, CDR2 FYEKMQ (reference sequence). The CDR3 DNA follows: TGTGCCAGCAGTCACCCCCCCTACAATGAGCAGTTCTTC. This sequence encodes CASSHPPYNEQFF.

V gene TRBV4-1 combines with J gene TRBJ2-7; D remains unclear. The CDR3 totals 12 residues. V shed 1 base and J shed 5 bases, with 6 bases lying between them. Germline V lookup: CDR1 MGHRA, CDR2 YSYEKL. CDR3 amino acids: CASSQAPHEQYF. CDR3 DNA: TGCGCCAGCAGCCAAGCCCCCCACGAGCAGTACTTC.

The chain is built from TRBV20-1 and TRBJ1-2; 7 positions agree with TRBD1. Germline CDR1 reads DFQATT; CDR2 reads SNEGSKA (reference sequence). After removal of 0 bases from V and 8 bases from J, the junction contained 9 bases not matched to a gene. This CDR3 comprises 14 residues. This chain's CDR3 is CSARDHKAGGGYTF. CDR3 nucleotides: TGCAGTGCTAGAGATCATAAGGCAGGGGGAGGCTACACCTTC.

This chain joins TRBV14 and TRBJ1-2; a weak D match, TRBD1 (5 bases). This CDR3 contains 15 residues. Germline loops: CDR1 SGHDN, CDR2 FVKESK. V lost 0 bases, J lost 4 bases, and 12 bases lay in between. The CDR3 protein is CASSQEFGGTYGYTF. The DNA for the CDR3 is TGTGCCAGCAGCCAAGAATTTGGGGGAACCTATGGCTACACCTTC.

The genes are TRBV5-6 and TRBJ2-7; possibly TRBD1 for D (5 bases). The V gene lost 1 base and the J gene lost 2 bases, with 10 bases spanning the gap. The CDR3 runs 14 residues. Germline V gene lookup returns CDR1 SGHDT and CDR2 YYEEEE. The CDR3 is CASSLTGVPYEQYF. The CDR3 DNA is TGTGCCAGCAGCTTGACAGGAGTCCCCTACGAGCAGTACTTC. The entire variable domain, with the rest obtained from reference TRBV5-6 and TRBJ2-7, is as follows: DAGVTQSPTHLIKTRGQQVTLRCSPKSGHDTVSWYQQALGQGPQFIFQYYEEEERQRGNFPDRFSGHQFPNYSSELNVNALLLGDSALYLCASSLTGVPYEQYFGPGTRLTVT.

This clonotype has just one count. J is TRBJ2-1 and V is TRBV15; tentatively, D is TRBD2 (7 bases). The germline CDR1 and CDR2 sequences are LNHNV and YYDKDF (reference sequence). Deletions cut 7 bases from V and 8 bases from J, with 21 bases between. This CDR3 comprises 15 residues. The CDR3 loop is CATNSFGGLQDEQFF. The CDR3, as DNA: TGTGCCACCAATTCTTTCGGGGGGCTTCAGGATGAGCAGTTCTTC.